The source of this TCR beta chain is a study of shared clonotypes between healthy human individuals. An assay was performed, and its level was deep. The table came from immunoSEQ multiplex PCR; TCRdb's copy has only in-frame clones and leaves some out. The sample has about 2.4 million clones, 93% seen once. The CDR3 sequence is 15 residues long. Germline V CDR1 and CDR2: KGHSH, LQKENI. With V trimmed by 3 bases and J by 5 bases, 4 bases remained unmatched. About this clone itself: The identical CDR3 is also encoded by other nucleotide sequences in the sample.

The chain is built from TRBV18 and TRBJ2-1, with 10 nucleotides matching TRBD2. The sequence was obtained from a man between 18 and 35 years old in good health. Some clones in this sample may be carry-over from other donors' samples. What was sequenced was naive CD4+ T cells from PBMCs. Subset defined: CD45RA+ positively selected. The CDR3 DNA reads TGTGCCAGCTCACCTGGGCTAGCGGGAGACAATGAGCAGTTCTTC. It translates to CASSPGLAGDNEQFF.